This TCR beta chain comes out of a study of blood T cell repertoires in COVID-19. Authors' methods: Amplified reference gene primers provided the basis for estimating nucleated cell counts. Generated by immunoSEQ multiplex PCR, the TCRdb table keeps only in-frame clones and is missing some. The DNA gave D and trimming, while V, J and clone size come from that table. Of fewer than 300,000 clones listed, around 85% are singletons. The CDR3 spans 19 residues. Looked up from germline, CDR1 is MGHRA and CDR2 is YSYEKL. Germline trimming cut 2 bases from V and 4 bases from J; bases unmatched to any gene: 8.

V usage is TRBV4-1 and J usage is TRBJ2-2; TRBD2 agrees at 15 bases. The material sequenced was peripheral blood. The sequence was obtained from a human donor with COVID-19, enrolled during active disease. The donor label of this sample is uncertain. CDR3 bases: TGCGCCAGCAGCCAACCCGGACTAGCGGGAGGGCCGGGCACCGGGGAGCTGTTTTTT. Translating gives CASSQPGLAGGPGTGELFF.